The clone carrying this TCR beta chain has ten or more counts. Antigen specificity is unknown. CDR3 length equals 16 residues. Germline loops: CDR1 SGHVS, CDR2 FQNEAQ. The V and J ends lost 5 bases and 5 bases respectively, with 22 bases between them. This specimen comes from a study of T cell repertoires in cytomegalovirus infection. At the level of the study: CMV infection together with matching HLA type was indicated by public TCR beta signatures.

TCRdb used MiXCR to reprocess the reads, holding one entry per CDR3 protein. The sample includes fewer than 950,000 distinct CDR3 sequences, about 30% seen only once; the top ten take approximately 13%. The sequencing used cultured CD8+ T cells from PBMCs, collected from culture after CMV antigen stimulation. This sequence joins TRBV7-8 and TRBJ2-7; D may be TRBD1 or TRBD2 (6 bases each). This sequence originates from a human donor in good health (CMV status not recorded). Some clones in this sample may be carry-over from other donors' samples. The DNA of the CDR3 is TGTGCCAGCAGCCATCGTGGGGGGCATGAAGGAAACGAGCAGTACTTC. Its protein product is CASSHRGGHEGNEQYF.